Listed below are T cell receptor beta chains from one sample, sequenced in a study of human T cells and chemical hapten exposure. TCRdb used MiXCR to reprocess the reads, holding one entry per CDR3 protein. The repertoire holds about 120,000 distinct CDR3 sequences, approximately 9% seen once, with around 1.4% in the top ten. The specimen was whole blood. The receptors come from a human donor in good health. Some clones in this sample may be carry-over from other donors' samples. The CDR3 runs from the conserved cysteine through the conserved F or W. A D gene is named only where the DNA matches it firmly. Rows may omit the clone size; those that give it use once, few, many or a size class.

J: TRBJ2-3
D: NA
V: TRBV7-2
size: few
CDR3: CASSLGLERGTQYF

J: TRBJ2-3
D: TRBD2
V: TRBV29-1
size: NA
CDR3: CSVPLFGTSGRSDTQYF

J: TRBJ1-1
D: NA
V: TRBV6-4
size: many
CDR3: CASSEVENTEAFF

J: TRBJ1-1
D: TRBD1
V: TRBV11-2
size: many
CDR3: CASSLRDSINTEAFF

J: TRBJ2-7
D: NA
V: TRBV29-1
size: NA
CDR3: CSVDTGSYEQYF

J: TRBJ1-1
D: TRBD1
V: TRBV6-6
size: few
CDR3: CATAGTDLNTEAFF

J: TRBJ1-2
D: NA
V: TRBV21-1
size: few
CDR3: CASSKQQGSYGYTF

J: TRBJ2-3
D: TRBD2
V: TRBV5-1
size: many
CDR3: CASRRTSGEDTQYF

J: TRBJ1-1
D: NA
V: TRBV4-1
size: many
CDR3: CASSRGLGGDTEAFF

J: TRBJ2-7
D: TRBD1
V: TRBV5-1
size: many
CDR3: CASSLEGQGDEQYF

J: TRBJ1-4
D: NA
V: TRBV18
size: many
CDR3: CASSPQQEEKLFF

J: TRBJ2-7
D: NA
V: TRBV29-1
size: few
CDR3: CSVSGRGYEQYF

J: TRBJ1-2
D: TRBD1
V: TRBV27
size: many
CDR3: CASSFGGQQHYYGYTF

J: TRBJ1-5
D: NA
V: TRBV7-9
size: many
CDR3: CASSLGRADQPQHF

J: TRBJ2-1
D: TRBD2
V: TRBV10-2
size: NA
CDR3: CASSESGGDSASEQFF

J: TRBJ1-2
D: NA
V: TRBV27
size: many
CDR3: CASSLRAEYGYTF

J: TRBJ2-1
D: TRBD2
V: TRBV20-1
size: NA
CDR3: CSARDLSGRYNEQFF

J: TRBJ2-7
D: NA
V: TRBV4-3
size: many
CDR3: CASSETGMDEQYF

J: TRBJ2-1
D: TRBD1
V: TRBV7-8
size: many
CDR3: CASSRPLDRGNNEQFF

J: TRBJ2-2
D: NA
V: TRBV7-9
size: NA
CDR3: CASSSGDGTDHPPNTGELFF

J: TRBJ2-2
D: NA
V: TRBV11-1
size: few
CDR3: CASSLNVPGDGGGELFF

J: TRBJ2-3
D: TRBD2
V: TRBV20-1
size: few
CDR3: CSALAGGRGTDTQYF

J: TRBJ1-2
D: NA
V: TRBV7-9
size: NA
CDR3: CASSLEGAGENYGYTF

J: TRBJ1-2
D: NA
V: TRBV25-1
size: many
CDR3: CASSESRGYTF

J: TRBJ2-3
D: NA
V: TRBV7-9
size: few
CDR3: CASSAPGPDTQYF

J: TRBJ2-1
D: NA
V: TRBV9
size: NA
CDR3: CASSGSKPREQFF

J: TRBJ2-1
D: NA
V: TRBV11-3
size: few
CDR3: CASSLGGVSGSSYNEQFF